One and the same sample provided the 10 T cell receptor beta chains below, sequenced in a study of OX40 agonist ivuxolimab in advanced cancers. Using immunoSEQ multiplex PCR, the repertoire was profiled, and TCRdb retains in-frame clones only, with some absent. The sample includes 50,000 to 75,000 clones, 85% to 90% of them seen just once. The specimen was CD4+ or CD8+ T cells sorted from blood, collected in a trial of the OX40 agonist ivuxolimab. These TCRs come from an adult with an advanced solid tumor such as melanoma, head and neck, liver or kidney cancer.

Only one count was recorded for this clone. The chain couples TRBV10-1 to TRBJ2-2; either TRBD1 or TRBD2 may supply D (7 bases each). The CDR3 is 15 amino acids. Deletions cut 6 bases from V and 5 bases from J, with 16 bases between. Germline V gene data show CDR1 as WNHNN and CDR2 as SYGVQD (reference sequence). The CDR3 DNA sequence: TGCGCCAGCAGGGAGCGACAGGGAGGGACCGGGGAGCTGTTTTTT. This codes for CASRERQGGTGELFF.

The rearrangement links TRBV5-4 to TRBJ2-7; possible D gene TRBD2, 6 bases. There are 13 residues in the CDR3. The germline V gene encodes CDR1 SGHNT and CDR2 YYREEE (reference sequence). The V end was cut by 1 base, the J end by 2 bases, with 7 bases between. CDR3 in amino acids: CASSLTGAYEQYF. In nucleotides, the CDR3 is TGTGCCAGCAGCTTGACGGGGGCCTACGAGCAGTACTTC.

The rearrangement joins TRBV7-2 to TRBJ1-1; no clear D gene. Germline V CDR1 and CDR2: SGHTA, FQGNSA. V was cut by 1 base and J by 8 bases, with 11 bases left in between. This CDR3 has 13 amino acids. The CDR3, as DNA: TGTGCCAGCAGCTTAGAAGCCAGGCGGGAAGCTTTCTTT. This sequence encodes CASSLEARREAFF. Full variable domain (outside the CDR3, taken from reference TRBV7-2 and TRBJ1-1): GAGVSQSPSNKVTEKGKDVELRCDPISGHTALYWYRQSLGQGLEFLIYFQGNSAPDKSGLPSDRFSAERTGGSVSTLTIQRTQQEDSAVYLCASSLEARREAFFGQGTRLTVV.

The genes are TRBV4-3 and TRBJ2-7; 15 positions agree with TRBD2. The V segment lost 2 bases and the J segment 9 bases; nucleotides outside the gene matches: 8. This CDR3 has 16 residues. Germline V lookup: CDR1 LGHNA, CDR2 YSLEER. CDR3 DNA sequence: TGCGCCAGCAGCCAATCCGGACTAGCGGGAGGGCACGGGCAGTACTTC. This translates into CASSQSGLAGGHGQYF.

The chain employs TRBV7-2 and TRBJ2-5; possibly TRBD2 for D (5 bases). Trimming left V 5 bases short and J 5 bases short, with 15 bases between. Germline V gives CDR1 SGHTA, CDR2 FQGNSA. This CDR3 has 14 residues. In DNA form, the CDR3 reads TGTGCCAGCAGCCGGAGGCGATCCGGGGAGACCCAGTACTTC. Its protein product is CASSRRRSGETQYF.

The chain couples TRBV9 to TRBJ2-5; TRBD1 aligns across 9 bases. The CDR3 length is 16 residues. After removal of 6 bases from V and 2 bases from J, the junction contained 11 bases not matched to a gene. Germline values: CDR1 SGDLS, CDR2 YYNGEE. The CDR3 is CASNLEPGQGQETQYF. CDR3 bases: TGTGCCAGCAACCTCGAACCGGGACAGGGACAAGAGACCCAGTACTTC.

The V and J genes are TRBV7-3 and TRBJ2-7; 7 bases are a match to TRBD1. The germline V gene encodes CDR1 SGHTA and CDR2 FQGTGA. There are 16 residues in the CDR3. The V and J ends lost 3 bases and 3 bases, in that order; junction bases with no gene match: 11. CDR3 sequence: CASSLTGTAADYEQYF. CDR3 sequence (DNA): TGTGCCAGCAGCTTGACCGGGACAGCAGCCGACTACGAGCAGTACTTC.

A remark on this clone: One end of the junction varies from germline; a read error may be responsible. The rearrangement uses TRBV6-5 and TRBJ2-7; D is unresolved. The CDR3 is 11 amino acids. The germline CDR1 and CDR2 sequences are MNHEY and SVGAGI. The CDR3 DNA reads TGTGCCAGCAGTGACTCCTACGAGCAGTACTTC. It codes for CASSDSYEQYF.

The chain combines TRBV5-6 with TRBJ2-7, with a tentative D call TRBD1 (5 bases). This CDR3 is 14 amino acids long. The V gene lost 1 base and the J gene lost 0 bases, with 8 bases spanning the gap. Germline V gene lookup returns CDR1 SGHDT and CDR2 YYEEEE. The CDR3 region has the DNA TGTGCCAGCAGCTTGATTCAGGGCTCCTACGAGCAGTACTTC. As protein: CASSLIQGSYEQYF.

This chain uses TRBV6-5 with TRBJ1-4, with D tentatively TRBD1 (6 bases). V lost 6 bases and J 7 bases, leaving 12 bases between the germline ends. The germline V gene encodes CDR1 MNHEY and CDR2 SVGAGI. This CDR3 contains 13 residues. The CDR3 protein is CASRGGEGEKLFF. CDR3 nucleotide sequence: TGTGCCAGCAGGGGGGGCGAGGGTGAAAAACTGTTTTTT.